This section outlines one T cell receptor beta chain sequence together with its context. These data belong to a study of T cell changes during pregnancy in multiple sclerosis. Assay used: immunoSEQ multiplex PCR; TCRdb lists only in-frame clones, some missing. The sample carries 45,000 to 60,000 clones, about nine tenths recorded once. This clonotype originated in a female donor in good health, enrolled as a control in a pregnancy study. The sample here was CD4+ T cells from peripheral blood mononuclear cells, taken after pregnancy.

CDR3: CASSLASAGMSNQPQHF. In DNA form, the CDR3 reads TGTGCCAGCAGTTTAGCATCTGCGGGGATGAGCAATCAGCCCCAGCATTTT. The chain uses TRBV28 and TRBJ1-5; no clear D. Per germline, CDR1 MDHEN and CDR2 SYDVKM. The CDR3 totals 17 residues. V was pared by 2 bases and J by 1 base, with 15 bases between.